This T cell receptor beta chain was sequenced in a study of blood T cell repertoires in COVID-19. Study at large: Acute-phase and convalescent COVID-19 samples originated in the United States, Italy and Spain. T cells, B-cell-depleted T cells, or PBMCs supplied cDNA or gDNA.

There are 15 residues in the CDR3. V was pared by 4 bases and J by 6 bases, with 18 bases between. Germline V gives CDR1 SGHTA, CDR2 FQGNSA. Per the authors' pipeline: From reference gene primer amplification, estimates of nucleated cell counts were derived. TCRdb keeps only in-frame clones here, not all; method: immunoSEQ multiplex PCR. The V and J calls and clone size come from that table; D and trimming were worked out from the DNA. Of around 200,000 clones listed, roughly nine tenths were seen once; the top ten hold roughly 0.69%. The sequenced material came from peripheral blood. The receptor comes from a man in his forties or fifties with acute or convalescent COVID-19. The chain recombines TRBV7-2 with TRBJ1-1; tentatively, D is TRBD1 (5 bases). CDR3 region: CASSSAHRGGAEAFF. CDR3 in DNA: TGTGCCAGCAGCTCCGCCCACCGGGGGGGAGCTGAAGCTTTCTTT.